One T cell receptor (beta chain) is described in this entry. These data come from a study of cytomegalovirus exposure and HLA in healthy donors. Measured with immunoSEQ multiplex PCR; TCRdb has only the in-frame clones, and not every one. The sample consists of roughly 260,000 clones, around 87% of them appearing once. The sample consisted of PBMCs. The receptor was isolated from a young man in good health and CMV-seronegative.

The CDR3 loop is CASSEASSWETQYF. The CDR3 region has the DNA TGTGCCAGCAGTGAAGCTTCTAGCTGGGAGACCCAGTACTTC. The chain combines TRBV6-1 with TRBJ2-5, with a possible D match to TRBD2 (5 bases). This CDR3 is built from 14 residues. V was trimmed by 0 bases and J by 5 bases, leaving 10 bases between them. Germline V gene sequence: CDR1 MNHNS, CDR2 SASEGT.